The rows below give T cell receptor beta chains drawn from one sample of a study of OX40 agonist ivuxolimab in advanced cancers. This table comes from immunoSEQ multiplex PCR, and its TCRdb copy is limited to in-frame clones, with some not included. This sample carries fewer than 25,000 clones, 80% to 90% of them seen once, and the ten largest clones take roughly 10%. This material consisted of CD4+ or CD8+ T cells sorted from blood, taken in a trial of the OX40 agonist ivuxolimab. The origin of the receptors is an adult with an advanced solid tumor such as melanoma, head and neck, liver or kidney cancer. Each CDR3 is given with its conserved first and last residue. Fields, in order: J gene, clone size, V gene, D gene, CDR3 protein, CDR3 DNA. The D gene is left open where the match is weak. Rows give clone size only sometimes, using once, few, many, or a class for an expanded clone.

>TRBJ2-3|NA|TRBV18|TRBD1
CASSPAGTGSTDTQYF
TGTGCCAGCTCACCGGCCGGGACAGGGAGCACAGATACGCAGTATTTT
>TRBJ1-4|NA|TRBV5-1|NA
CASSFRGGDEKLFF
TGCGCCAGCAGCTTCCGGGGAGGGGATGAAAAACTGTTTTTT
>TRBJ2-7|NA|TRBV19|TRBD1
CASSMGQTYEQYF
TGTGCCAGTAGTATGGGACAGACCTACGAGCAGTACTTC
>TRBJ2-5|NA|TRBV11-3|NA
CASSLTGLGQETQYF
TGTGCCAGCAGCTTGACGGGATTGGGCCAAGAGACCCAGTACTTC
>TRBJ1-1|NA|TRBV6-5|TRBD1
CASSYSSSGGDTEAFF
TGTGCCAGCAGTTACTCGAGTTCAGGGGGGGACACTGAAGCTTTCTTT
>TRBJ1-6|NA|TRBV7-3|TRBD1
CASSLRDRDSPLHF
TGTGCCAGCAGTCTCCGGGACAGGGACTCACCCCTCCACTTT
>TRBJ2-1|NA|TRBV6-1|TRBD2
CASSGGLAGHNEQFF
TGTGCCAGCAGTGGAGGACTAGCGGGCCACAATGAGCAGTTCTTC
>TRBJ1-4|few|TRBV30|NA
CAWSVLREKLFF
TGTGCCTGGAGTGTACTACGCGAAAAACTGTTTTTT
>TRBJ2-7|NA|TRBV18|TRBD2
CASSPQDRGYEWGGGYF
TGTGCCAGCTCACCACAGGACCGCGGCTACGAGTGGGGGGGAGGGTACTTC
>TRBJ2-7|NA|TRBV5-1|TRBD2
CASSLTSGEIYEQYF
TGCGCCAGCAGCTTGACTAGCGGAGAAATCTACGAGCAGTACTTC
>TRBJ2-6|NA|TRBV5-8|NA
CASIPTGKKTGANVLTF
TGTGCCAGCATACCCACAGGGAAGAAGACTGGGGCCAACGTCCTGACTTTC
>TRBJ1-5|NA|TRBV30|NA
CAWRELGTQGGNQPQHF
TGTGCCTGGAGGGAACTCGGGACGCAGGGAGGGAATCAGCCCCAGCATTTT
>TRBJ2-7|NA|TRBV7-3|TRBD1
CASSLGQGAYEQYF
TGTGCCAGCAGTCTTGGACAGGGGGCCTACGAGCAGTACTTC
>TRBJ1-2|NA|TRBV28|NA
CASSFSGGGYTF
TGTGCCAGCAGTTTTTCTGGCGGGGGCTACACCTTC
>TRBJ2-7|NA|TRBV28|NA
CASRLGQLYEQYF
TGTGCCAGCAGACTTGGACAGCTATACGAGCAGTACTTC
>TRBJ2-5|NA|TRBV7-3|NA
CASSIGQGGQETQYF
TGTGCCAGCAGCATAGGTCAGGGAGGTCAAGAGACCCAGTACTTC
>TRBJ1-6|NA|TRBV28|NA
CASSRRGGSPLHF
TGTGCCAGCAGCCGCAGGGGTGGTTCACCCCTCCACTTT
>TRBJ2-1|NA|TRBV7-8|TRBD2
CASGSGLREGVNEQFF
TGTGCCAGCGGCTCTGGCTTGCGGGAGGGGGTCAATGAGCAGTTCTTC
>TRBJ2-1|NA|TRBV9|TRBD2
CASSILLAGPYNEQFF
TGTGCCAGCAGCATCCTCTTAGCGGGACCCTACAATGAGCAGTTCTTC
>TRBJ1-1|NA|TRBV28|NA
CASSQSSGSEAFF
TGTGCCAGCAGCCAGTCGTCAGGGTCTGAAGCTTTCTTT
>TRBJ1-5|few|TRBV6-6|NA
CASSPLDSTRSLRHF
TGTGCCAGCAGTCCCCTGGACAGCACACGATCGTTGCGGCATTTT
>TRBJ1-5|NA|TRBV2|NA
CASNGQNSNQPQHF
TGTGCCAGCAATGGACAAAATAGCAATCAGCCCCAGCATTTT
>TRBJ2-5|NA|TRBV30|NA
CAWSPQETQYF
TGTGCCTGGAGTCCTCAAGAGACCCAGTACTTC
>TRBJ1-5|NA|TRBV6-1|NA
CASSAGGRNQPQHF
TGTGCCAGCAGCGCGGGGGGGCGGAATCAGCCCCAGCATTTT
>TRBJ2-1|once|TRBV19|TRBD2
CASSKLARASNEQFF
TGTGCCAGTAGCAAACTAGCGAGAGCCTCCAATGAGCAGTTCTTC
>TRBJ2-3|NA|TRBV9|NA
CASSVGSITDTQYF
TGTGCCAGCAGCGTGGGCAGTATCACAGATACGCAGTATTTT
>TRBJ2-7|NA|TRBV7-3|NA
CASSLMRGDSYEQYF
TGTGCCAGCAGCTTAATGAGGGGGGATTCCTACGAGCAGTACTTC
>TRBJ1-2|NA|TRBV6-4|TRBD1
CASRGTGGYTF
TGTGCCAGCAGGGGGACAGGGGGCTACACCTTC
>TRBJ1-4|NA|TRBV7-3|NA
CASSFSGLTNEKLFF
TGTGCCAGCAGCTTTTCGGGACTGACTAATGAAAAACTGTTTTTT
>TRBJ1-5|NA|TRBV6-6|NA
CASKQTYSNQPQHF
TGTGCCAGCAAGCAAACTTATAGCAATCAGCCCCAGCATTTT
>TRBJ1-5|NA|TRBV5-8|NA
CASSFGTNQPQHF
TGTGCCAGCAGCTTCGGAACTAATCAGCCCCAGCATTTT
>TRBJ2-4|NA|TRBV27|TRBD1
CASSGRTGSKNIQYF
TGTGCCAGCAGTGGACGGACAGGATCGAAAAACATTCAGTACTTC
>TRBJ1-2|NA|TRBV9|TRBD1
CASSTRQGIYGYTF
TGTGCCAGCAGCACCCGACAGGGAATCTATGGCTACACCTTC
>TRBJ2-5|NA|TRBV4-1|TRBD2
CASSQGLAGGQETQYF
TGCGCCAGCAGCCAAGGACTAGCGGGAGGGCAAGAGACCCAGTACTTC
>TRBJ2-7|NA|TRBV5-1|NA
CASSLVPSNEQYF
TGCGCCAGCAGCTTGGTCCCCAGTAACGAGCAGTACTTC
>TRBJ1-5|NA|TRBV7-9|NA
CASSRQVQPQHF
TGTGCCAGCAGCAGACAGGTCCAGCCCCAGCATTTT
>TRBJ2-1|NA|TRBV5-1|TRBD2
CASSFPSSGSSYNEQFF
TGCGCCAGCAGCTTCCCTTCTAGCGGCTCGTCCTACAATGAGCAGTTCTTC
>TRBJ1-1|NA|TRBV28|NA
CASSFQGPMNTEAFF
TGTGCCAGCAGTTTTCAGGGGCCGATGAACACTGAAGCTTTCTTT
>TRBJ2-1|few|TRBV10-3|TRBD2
CAISESLAGGYEQFF
TGTGCCATCAGTGAGTCGTTAGCGGGAGGGTATGAGCAGTTCTTC
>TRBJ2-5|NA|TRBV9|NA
CASSVGQGGGETQYF
TGTGCCAGCAGCGTAGGTCAGGGAGGAGGGGAGACCCAGTACTTC
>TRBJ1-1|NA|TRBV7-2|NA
CASSLRATGNTEAFF
TGTGCCAGCAGCTTAAGGGCAACAGGAAACACTGAAGCTTTCTTT
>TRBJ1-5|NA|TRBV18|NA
CASSPAGRGVPQHF
TGTGCCAGCTCACCAGCCGGACGGGGCGTGCCCCAGCATTTT
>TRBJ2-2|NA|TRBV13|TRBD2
CASSSGLAGVRTGELFF
TGTGCCAGCAGCTCGGGACTAGCGGGAGTTCGCACCGGGGAGCTGTTTTTT
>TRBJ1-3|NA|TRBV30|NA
CAWSVGLSSGNTIYF
TGTGCCTGGAGTGTGGGCCTGAGCTCTGGAAACACCATATATTTT
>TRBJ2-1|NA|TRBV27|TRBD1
CASSWDSSYNEQFF
TGTGCCAGCAGTTGGGACAGCTCCTACAATGAGCAGTTCTTC